Each of the 16 T cell receptor beta chains below was sequenced from the same sample in a study of T cell responses to AZD1222 COVID-19 vaccine. The assay was immunoSEQ multiplex PCR, and TCRdb's table has in-frame clones only and misses some. The data hold about 140,000 clones, with 80% to 90% observed a single time. The sequencing used peripheral blood, collected on day 0 of AZD1222 vaccination. Receptors were obtained from an adult in good health.

The genes are TRBV25-1 and TRBJ1-4; 7 bases line up with TRBD1. CDR1 and CDR2 (germline): MGHDK, SYGVNS. The CDR3 contains 15 residues. Unmatched junction bases numbered 10, after V lost 4 bases and J lost 8 bases. CDR3 nucleotides: TGTGCCAGCAGTGCCCGACAGGGTTTTGAAGAAAAACTGTTTTTT. Translating gives CASSARQGFEEKLFF.

The chain is built from TRBV25-1 and TRBJ2-3; TRBD2 is a possible D gene (5 bases). Per germline, CDR1 MGHDK and CDR2 SYGVNS. V lost 4 bases and J 7 bases, leaving 9 bases between the germline ends. The CDR3 extends over 12 amino acids. The CDR3 nucleotides are TGTGCCAGCAGTGTGGGAGATTATACGCAGTATTTT. Protein sequence: CASSVGDYTQYF.

This chain joins TRBV2 and TRBJ1-2; D gene ambiguous. With 1 base removed from V and 4 bases from J, the gap between germline ends came to 7 bases. The CDR3 length is 13 residues. CDR1 SNHLY and CDR2 FYNNEI come from the germline V gene. This CDR3 is CASSEVRSYGYTF. The CDR3 region has the DNA TGTGCCAGCAGTGAAGTAAGGAGCTATGGCTACACCTTC.

CDR3 coding DNA: TGTGCCAGCACCGGCGGGGGGAGATACAATGAGCAGTTCTTC. It yields the protein CASTGGGRYNEQFF. The rearrangement uses TRBV3-1 (or the pseudogene TRBV3-2) and TRBJ2-1, with TRBD2 matching 8 bases. J lost 4 bases, V lost 7 bases, and 6 bases had no gene match. Per the germline V gene, CDR1 is LGHDT and CDR2 is YNNKEL (reference sequence). The length of the CDR3 is 14 residues.

The chain links TRBV6-5 to TRBJ1-5; perhaps TRBD1 as D (5 bases). This CDR3 spans 15 amino acids. Trimming took off 7 bases at V and 6 bases at J, with 19 bases between the two ends. The germline V gene encodes CDR1 MNHEY and CDR2 SVGAGI. DNA for the CDR3: TGTGCCAGCACAAGGGAAAGGGGCCCAATTCAGCCCCAGCATTTT. Translation: CASTRERGPIQPQHF.

The V call is TRBV27, the J call TRBJ1-2; possible D gene TRBD1, 6 bases. This CDR3 has 16 residues. Germline V gives CDR1 MNHEY, CDR2 SMNVEV (reference sequence). Trimming left V 3 bases short and J 0 bases short, with 14 bases between. As DNA, the CDR3 is TGTGCCAGCAGTTTCCTCGGGACACAGACTAACTATGGCTACACCTTC. It yields the protein CASSFLGTQTNYGYTF.

The CDR3 bases are TGTGCCAGCAGTCGGACCGAGAGCTCTGGAAACACCATATATTTT. This gives the protein CASSRTESSGNTIYF. The chain has TRBV6-5 and TRBJ1-3, with D uncertain. The CDR3 covers 15 residues. V was cut by 5 bases and J by 0 bases, with 11 bases left in between. Germline V lookup: CDR1 MNHEY, CDR2 SVGAGI.

This chain joins TRBV29-1 and TRBJ1-2; 7 nucleotides line up with TRBD1. J gave up 6 bases and V 7 bases, and 11 bases lay outside the gene matches. Per the germline V gene, CDR1 is SQVTM and CDR2 is ANQGSEA. CDR3 length: 13 amino acids. The CDR3 sequence: CSGGTVRGDGYTF. Written as DNA, the CDR3 is TGCAGCGGAGGGACAGTCCGGGGAGATGGCTACACCTTC.

The V gene is TRBV19, the J gene TRBJ2-6; 13 bases line up with TRBD2. The germline CDR1 and CDR2 sequences are LNHDA and SQIVND (reference sequence). The length of the CDR3 is 17 residues. The ends lost 9 bases at V and 0 bases at J; junction bases unmatched: 5. CDR3 in amino acids: CASKGLAGVSGANVLTF. The CDR3 coding sequence is TGTGCCAGCAAAGGACTAGCGGGGGTCTCTGGGGCCAACGTCCTGACTTTC.

V gene TRBV11-2 combines with J gene TRBJ1-3; D is undetermined. CDR1 is SGHAT and CDR2 is FQNNGV in the germline V gene. V was clipped by 3 bases and J by 2 bases, with 8 bases between them. CDR3 size: 14 residues. The CDR3 sequence: CASSFSGAGNTIYF. In DNA form, the CDR3 reads TGTGCCAGCAGCTTTAGCGGGGCTGGAAACACCATATATTTT.

The chain has TRBV30 and TRBJ1-3; D unresolved. Per germline, CDR1 GTSNPN and CDR2 SVGIG (reference sequence). The CDR3 consists of 14 residues. V was trimmed by 7 bases and J by 0 bases, leaving 13 bases between them. The CDR3 region has the DNA TGTGCCTTACCGGACGGTACCTCTGGAAACACCATATATTTT. It encodes CALPDGTSGNTIYF.

The gene calls are TRBV10-3 and TRBJ1-2, with TRBD1 matching over 8 bases. The V and J ends lost 6 bases and 3 bases, in that order; junction bases with no gene match: 3. CDR3 length equals 13 residues. Germline values: CDR1 ENHRY, CDR2 SYGVKD. CDR3 sequence (DNA): TGTGCCATCAGCATGACAGGGGACTATGGCTACACCTTC. Protein product: CAISMTGDYGYTF.

This chain links TRBV29-1 with TRBJ2-1; D unresolved. The V gene lost 1 base and the J gene lost 1 base, with 17 bases spanning the gap. The CDR3 has 17 residues. Per the germline V gene, CDR1 is SQVTM and CDR2 is ANQGSEA. The CDR3 DNA sequence: TGCAGCGTTGAAGGTGACTTAATGTCGTTTTCCTACAATGAGCAGTTCTTC. Residues: CSVEGDLMSFSYNEQFF.

The rearrangement uses TRBV3-1 (or the pseudogene TRBV3-2) and TRBJ1-3, with D hard to call. The CDR3 runs 11 residues. V was pared by 6 bases and J by 1 base, with 1 base between. CDR1 LGHDT and CDR2 YNNKEL come from the germline V gene (reference sequence). CDR3 region: CASRSGNTIYF. CDR3 nucleotide sequence: TGTGCCAGCAGATCTGGAAACACCATATATTTT.

The chain joins TRBV7-8 to TRBJ1-2, with D uncertain. CDR1 is SGHVS, CDR2 FQNEAQ, per germline. CDR3 length: 13 residues. The V gene lost 2 bases and the J gene lost 2 bases, with 6 bases spanning the gap. CDR3 in DNA: TGTGCCAGCAGCTTATCCGCAAACTATGGCTACACCTTC. Residues: CASSLSANYGYTF.

The genes are TRBV18 and TRBJ1-2, with 8 nucleotides matching TRBD1. Per germline, CDR1 KGHSH and CDR2 LQKENI. Losses at the gene ends were 5 bases for V and 6 bases for J; bases not matched to a gene: 5. The CDR3 is made up of 13 amino acids. CDR3 protein: CASSSGTGDGYTF. The DNA for the CDR3 is TGTGCCAGCTCATCCGGGACAGGTGATGGCTACACCTTC.